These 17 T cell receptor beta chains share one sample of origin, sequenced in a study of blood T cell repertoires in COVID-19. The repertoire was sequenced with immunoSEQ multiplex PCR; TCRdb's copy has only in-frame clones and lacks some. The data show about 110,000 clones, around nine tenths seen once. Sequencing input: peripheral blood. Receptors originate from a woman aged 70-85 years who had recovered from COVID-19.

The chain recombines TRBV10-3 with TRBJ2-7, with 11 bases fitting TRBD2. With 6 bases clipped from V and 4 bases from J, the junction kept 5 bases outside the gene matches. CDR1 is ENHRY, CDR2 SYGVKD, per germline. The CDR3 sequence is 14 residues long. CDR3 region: CAISPGTSGYEQYF. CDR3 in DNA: TGTGCCATCAGCCCCGGGACTAGCGGTTACGAGCAGTACTTC.

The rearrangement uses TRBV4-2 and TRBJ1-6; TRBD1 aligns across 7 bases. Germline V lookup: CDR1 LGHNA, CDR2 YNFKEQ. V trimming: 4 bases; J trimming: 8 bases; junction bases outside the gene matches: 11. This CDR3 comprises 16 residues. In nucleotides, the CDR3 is TGTGCCAGCAGCCCCCTCACGGGACAGTCGGATTCACCCCTCCACTTT. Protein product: CASSPLTGQSDSPLHF.

This CDR3 is CASQTGATLETQYF. Here the CDR3 DNA reads TGCGCCAGTCAGACAGGGGCAACGTTGGAGACCCAGTACTTC. The rearrangement uses TRBV5-1 and TRBJ2-5; 8 bases map to TRBD1. V was clipped by 8 bases and J by 5 bases; unmatched bases: 11. The germline gives CDR1 SGHRS, CDR2 YFSETQ. This CDR3 has 14 amino acids.

CDR3 coding DNA: TGTGCCAGCAGCTTGACAGGGTATGGCTACACCTTC. It encodes CASSLTGYGYTF. The chain is built from TRBV11-2 and TRBJ1-2; TRBD1 matches 7 bases. Germline V gene lookup returns CDR1 SGHAT and CDR2 FQNNGV. CDR3 length: 12 amino acids. The V segment lost 3 bases and the J segment 5 bases; nucleotides outside the gene matches: 0. The full variable domain, with the rest looked up from reference TRBV11-2 and TRBJ1-2, is EAGVAQSPRYKIIEKRQSVAFWCNPISGHATLYWYQQILGQGPKLLIQFQNNGVVDDSQLPKDRFSAERLKGVDSTLKIQPAKLEDSAVYLCASSLTGYGYTFGSGTRLTVV.

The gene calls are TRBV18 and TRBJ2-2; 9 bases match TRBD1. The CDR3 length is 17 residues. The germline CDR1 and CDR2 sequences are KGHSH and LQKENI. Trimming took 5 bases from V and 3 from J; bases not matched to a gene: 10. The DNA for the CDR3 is TGTGCCAGCTCAGTTTCGTACGGGACAGGGTACACCGGGGAGCTGTTTTTT. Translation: CASSVSYGTGYTGELFF. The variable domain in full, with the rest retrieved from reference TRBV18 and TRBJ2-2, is NAGVMQNPRHLVRRRGQEARLRCSPMKGHSHVYWYRQLPEEGLKFMVYLQKENIIDESGMPKERFSAEFPKEGPSILRIQQVVRGDSAAYFCASSVSYGTGYTGELFFGEGSRLTVL.

The DNA for the CDR3 is TGTGCCAGCAGTTTTGGGGCAACCGGGGAGCTGTTTTTT. The encoded protein is CASSFGATGELFF. The genes are TRBV28 and TRBJ2-2, with a possible D match to TRBD1 (5 bases). There are 13 residues in the CDR3. V was trimmed by 3 bases and J by 5 bases, leaving 7 bases between them. Germline loops: CDR1 MDHEN, CDR2 SYDVKM.

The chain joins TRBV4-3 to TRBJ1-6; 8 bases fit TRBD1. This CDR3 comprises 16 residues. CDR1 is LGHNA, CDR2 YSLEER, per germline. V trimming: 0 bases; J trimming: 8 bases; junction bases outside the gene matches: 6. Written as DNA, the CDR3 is TGCGCCAGCAGCCAAGAGTGGGGACAGGAGTATTCACCCCTCCACTTT. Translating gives CASSQEWGQEYSPLHF.

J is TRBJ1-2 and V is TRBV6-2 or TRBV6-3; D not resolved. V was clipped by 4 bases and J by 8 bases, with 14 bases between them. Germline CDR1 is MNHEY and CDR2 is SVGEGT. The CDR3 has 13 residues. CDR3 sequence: CASSSYTVGGYTF. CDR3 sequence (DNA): TGTGCCAGCAGTTCTTACACGGTCGGGGGCTACACCTTC.

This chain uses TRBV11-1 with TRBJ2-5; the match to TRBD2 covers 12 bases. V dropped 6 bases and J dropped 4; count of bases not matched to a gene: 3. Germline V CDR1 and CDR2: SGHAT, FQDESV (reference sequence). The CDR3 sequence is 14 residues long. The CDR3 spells CASRSTSGGETQYF. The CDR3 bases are TGTGCCAGCAGATCGACTAGCGGGGGAGAGACCCAGTACTTC.

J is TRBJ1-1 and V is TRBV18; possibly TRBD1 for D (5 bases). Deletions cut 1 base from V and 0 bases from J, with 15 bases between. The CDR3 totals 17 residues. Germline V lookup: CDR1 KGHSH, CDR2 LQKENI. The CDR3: CASSPQSRQNLNTEAFF. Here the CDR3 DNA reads TGTGCCAGCTCACCACAATCGAGACAGAACTTGAACACTGAAGCTTTCTTT.

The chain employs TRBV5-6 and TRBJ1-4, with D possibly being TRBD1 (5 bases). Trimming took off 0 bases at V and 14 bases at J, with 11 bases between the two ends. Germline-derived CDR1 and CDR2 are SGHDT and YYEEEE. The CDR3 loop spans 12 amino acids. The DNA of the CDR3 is TGTGCCAGCAGCTTGGTCCAGGGCCCCCTGTTTTTT. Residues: CASSLVQGPLFF.

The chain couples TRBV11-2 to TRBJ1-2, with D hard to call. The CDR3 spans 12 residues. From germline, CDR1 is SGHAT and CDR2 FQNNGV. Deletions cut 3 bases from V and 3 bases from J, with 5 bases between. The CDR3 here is CASSFADYGYTF. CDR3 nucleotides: TGTGCCAGCAGCTTCGCAGACTATGGCTACACCTTC. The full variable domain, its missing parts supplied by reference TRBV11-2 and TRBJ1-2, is EAGVAQSPRYKIIEKRQSVAFWCNPISGHATLYWYQQILGQGPKLLIQFQNNGVVDDSQLPKDRFSAERLKGVDSTLKIQPAKLEDSAVYLCASSFADYGYTFGSGTRLTVV.

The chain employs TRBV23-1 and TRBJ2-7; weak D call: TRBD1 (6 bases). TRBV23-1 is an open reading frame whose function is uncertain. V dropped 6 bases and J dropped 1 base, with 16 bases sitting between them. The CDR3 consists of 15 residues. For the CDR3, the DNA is TGCGCCAGCAGCCCAAACCGGGACACGTCCTACGAGCAGTACTTC. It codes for CASSPNRDTSYEQYF.

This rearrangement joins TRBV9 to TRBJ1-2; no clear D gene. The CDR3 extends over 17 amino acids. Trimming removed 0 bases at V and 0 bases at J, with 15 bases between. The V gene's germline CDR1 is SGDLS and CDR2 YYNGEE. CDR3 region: CASSVAFGSPPNYGYTF. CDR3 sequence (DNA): TGTGCCAGCAGCGTAGCTTTCGGGTCGCCACCTAACTATGGCTACACCTTC.

The CDR3 DNA reads TGCGCCAGCAGCTTGGAACAGGGCCATTCACCCCTCCACTTT. Its protein is CASSLEQGHSPLHF. The chain joins TRBV5-1 to TRBJ1-6; TRBD1 is a possible D gene (6 bases). The CDR3 runs to 14 residues. V was pared by 0 bases and J by 8 bases, with 9 bases between. The germline CDR1 and CDR2 sequences are SGHRS and YFSETQ.

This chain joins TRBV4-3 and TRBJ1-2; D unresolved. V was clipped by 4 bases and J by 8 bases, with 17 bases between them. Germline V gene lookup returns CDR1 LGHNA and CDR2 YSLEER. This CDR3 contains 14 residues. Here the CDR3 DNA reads TGCGCCAGCAGCCCAACTAATCCCAGCGAGGGCTACACCTTC. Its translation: CASSPTNPSEGYTF.

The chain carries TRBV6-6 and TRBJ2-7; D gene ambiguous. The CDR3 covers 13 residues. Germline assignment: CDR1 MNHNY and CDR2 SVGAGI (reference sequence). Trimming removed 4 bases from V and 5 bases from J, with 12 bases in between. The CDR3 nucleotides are TGTGCCAGCAGTTTCCGGCCGGCGGACGAGCAGTACTTC. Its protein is CASSFRPADEQYF.